This T cell receptor beta chain was found in a study of cytomegalovirus exposure and HLA in healthy donors. Study-wide results and limits: In most subjects, TCR beta sequences reportedly gave accurate predictions of HLA-A and HLA-B alleles.

On this clone itself: Its antigen is unidentified.

The PCR ran on 60 Vbeta and 13 Jbeta primers. Profiled with immunoSEQ multiplex PCR; TCRdb holds only in-frame clones, not every one. Among some 140,000 clones listed, 75% to 85% were seen once. This receptor was obtained from a female donor in good health and CMV-seropositive. Sequenced input: PBMCs.

The CDR3 here is CASSFGTSGGADTQYF. Here the CDR3 DNA reads TGCGCCAGCAGCTTCGGGACTAGCGGGGGCGCAGATACGCAGTATTTT. The V and J genes are TRBV5-1 and TRBJ2-3; 14 bases are a match to TRBD2. CDR1 is SGHRS, CDR2 YFSETQ, per germline. This CDR3 comprises 16 residues. Germline trimming cut 2 bases from V and 4 bases from J; bases unmatched to any gene: 3.